The 25 T cell receptor beta chains presented below share a single source sample, sequenced in a study of CD8 T cells in Susac syndrome. RNA, at about 0.45 to 1 ug, was reverse transcribed with random hexamers. MiXCR, run by TCRdb on the immunoSEQ multiplex PCR reads, gives a single entry per CDR3 protein. In the table there are 120,000 or so distinct CDR3 sequences, about 95% of which are singletons. Sequencing was performed on CD4+ T cells from PBMCs. The receptor set was obtained from a human donor in good health.

This chain links TRBV2 with TRBJ2-7; a weak D match, TRBD1 (6 bases). The V end was cut by 5 bases, the J end by 4 bases, with 9 bases between. Germline V gene sequence: CDR1 SNHLY, CDR2 FYNNEI. There are 12 residues in the CDR3. CDR3 loop: CASSTQGYEQYF. DNA for the CDR3: TGTGCCAGCAGTACACAGGGTTACGAGCAGTACTTC.

CDR3 protein: CASSPPGQTYEQYF. In nucleotides, the CDR3 is TGTGCCAGCTCACCACCCGGACAAACCTACGAGCAGTACTTC. The J gene is TRBJ2-7, the V gene TRBV18; possible D gene TRBD1, 5 bases. This CDR3 spans 14 amino acids. Germline loops: CDR1 KGHSH, CDR2 LQKENI. Trimming took 0 bases from V and 2 from J, leaving 8 bases between them.

The chain uses TRBV20-1 and TRBJ2-5; 7 bases line up with TRBD2. The CDR3 has 12 residues. Looked up from germline, CDR1 is DFQATT and CDR2 is SNEGSKA (reference sequence). The V and J ends lost 2 bases and 5 bases, in that order; junction bases with no gene match: 2. The CDR3 here is CSARRGSETQYF. CDR3 DNA: TGCAGTGCTAGACGCGGGAGCGAGACCCAGTACTTC.

The genes are TRBV7-9 and TRBJ2-7; 11 nucleotides align to TRBD2. The length of the CDR3 is 13 residues. Per the germline V gene, CDR1 is SEHNR and CDR2 is FQNEAQ (reference sequence). After removal of 3 bases from V and 7 bases from J, the junction contained 2 bases not matched to a gene. DNA of the CDR3: TGTGCCAGCAGCTTTAGCGGGAGGGTTGAGCAGTACTTC. Protein product: CASSFSGRVEQYF. The entire variable domain, with the rest obtained from reference TRBV7-9 and TRBJ2-7, is as follows: DTGVSQNPRHKITKRGQNVTFRCDPISEHNRLYWYRQTLGQGPEFLTYFQNEAQLEKSRLLSDRFSAERPKGSFSTLEIQRTEQGDSAMYLCASSFSGRVEQYFGPGTRLTVT.

The gene calls are TRBV30 and TRBJ2-7; D remains unclear. CDR3 length equals 12 residues. Trimming shortened V by 3 bases and J by 4 bases, and 10 bases separated the two germline ends. The germline gives CDR1 GTSNPN, CDR2 SVGIG (reference sequence). CDR3 residues: CAWRVNNYEQYF. The CDR3, as DNA: TGTGCCTGGAGAGTAAATAATTACGAGCAGTACTTC.

Here the CDR3 DNA reads TGTGCCAGCTCACCACCGGCAGGAGAATCCTACGAGCAGTACTTC. It translates to CASSPPAGESYEQYF. The genes are TRBV18 and TRBJ2-7; D is unclear. Per the germline V gene, CDR1 is KGHSH and CDR2 is LQKENI. Trimming stripped 0 bases from V and 1 base from J, with 10 bases between. This CDR3 is built from 15 residues.

The rearrangement uses TRBV3-1 and TRBJ1-1; possible D gene TRBD1, 5 bases. V gave up 4 bases and J gave up 4 bases, with 16 bases separating them. Per the germline V gene, CDR1 is LGHDT and CDR2 is YNNKEL (reference sequence). The CDR3 runs to 15 residues. The CDR3 region is CASSLLSTDRTEAFF. The CDR3 bases are TGTGCCAGCAGCCTCCTCTCGACAGATCGCACTGAAGCTTTCTTT.

This sequence joins TRBV7-9 and TRBJ2-6; D is unclear. Germline-derived CDR1 and CDR2 are SEHNR and FQNEAQ (reference sequence). The CDR3 has 13 residues. Trimming shortened V by 5 bases and J by 2 bases, and 4 bases separated the two germline ends. DNA for the CDR3: TGTGCCAGCAGCACGGCTGGGGCCAACGTCCTGACTTTC. Translated: CASSTAGANVLTF. Drawing the rest from reference TRBV7-9 and TRBJ2-6, the complete variable domain is DTGVSQNPRHKITKRGQNVTFRCDPISEHNRLYWYRQTLGQGPEFLTYFQNEAQLEKSRLLSDRFSAERPKGSFSTLEIQRTEQGDSAMYLCASSTAGANVLTFGAGSRLTVL.

J is TRBJ2-7 and V is TRBV7-9; 10 bases are shared with TRBD2. Germline V lookup: CDR1 SEHNR, CDR2 FQNEAQ (reference sequence). The length of the CDR3 is 14 residues. The J segment lost 6 bases and the V segment lost 2 bases, leaving 4 bases of the junction unmatched. The CDR3 bases are TGTGCCAGCAGCTTAAGCGGGAGGGCCCCCGAGCAGTACTTC. Residues: CASSLSGRAPEQYF.

V is TRBV20-1 and J is TRBJ2-6; D may be TRBD1 (5 bases). With 3 bases removed from V and 4 bases from J, the gap between germline ends came to 10 bases. This CDR3 has 14 amino acids. Germline V gene data show CDR1 as DFQATT and CDR2 as SNEGSKA (reference sequence). The CDR3 reads CSARTVLGANVLTF. The CDR3 coding sequence is TGCAGTGCTAGGACAGTGCTGGGGGCCAACGTCCTGACTTTC.

V usage is TRBV3-1 and J usage is TRBJ1-2; D is perhaps TRBD1 (6 bases). Trimming stripped 4 bases from V and 0 bases from J, with 12 bases between. The CDR3 sequence is 15 residues long. Germline V gene data show CDR1 as LGHDT and CDR2 as YNNKEL (reference sequence). CDR3 loop: CASSPEGVPNYGYTF. CDR3 coding DNA: TGTGCCAGCAGCCCTGAGGGGGTCCCTAACTATGGCTACACCTTC.

In this sample, this clonotype turned up once. The V gene is TRBV3-1, the J gene TRBJ2-3, with D possibly being TRBD2 (5 bases). The V gene's germline CDR1 is LGHDT and CDR2 YNNKEL (reference sequence). V lost 2 bases and J 0 bases, leaving 9 bases between the germline ends. The CDR3 runs to 15 residues. CDR3 protein: CASSQSGSSTDTQYF. In DNA form, the CDR3 reads TGTGCCAGCAGCCAAAGCGGTTCAAGCACAGATACGCAGTATTTT.

This sequence joins TRBV7-2 and TRBJ2-3; D is possibly TRBD1 (5 bases). The CDR3 is made up of 13 amino acids. V was pared by 1 base and J by 5 bases, with 7 bases between. Germline V gene sequence: CDR1 SGHTA, CDR2 FQGNSA. The CDR3 DNA reads as TGTGCCAGCAGCTTAGACCAGGGAGATACGCAGTATTTT. This sequence encodes CASSLDQGDTQYF.

This chain joins TRBV3-1 and TRBJ2-5, with D perhaps TRBD2 (6 bases). Trimming removed 8 bases from V and 6 bases from J, with 16 bases in between. Germline lookup yields CDR1 LGHDT and CDR2 YNNKEL (reference sequence). The CDR3 runs 13 residues. CDR3 sequence (DNA): TGTGCCAGCGGGGGGTTAGCGAGGAAGACCCAGTACTTC. Its translation: CASGGLARKTQYF.

The chain recombines TRBV3-1 with TRBJ1-2; D uncertain. The CDR3 covers 13 residues. Trimming took off 3 bases at V and 1 base at J, with 6 bases between the two ends. CDR1 and CDR2 from the germline V gene are LGHDT and YNNKEL (reference sequence). The CDR3 loop is CASSQGINYGYTF. The DNA for the CDR3 is TGTGCCAGCAGCCAGGGAATTAACTATGGCTACACCTTC. Looking up the rest from reference TRBV3-1 and TRBJ1-2 gives the full variable domain: DTAVSQTPKYLVTQMGNDKSIKCEQNLGHDTMYWYKQDSKKFLKIMFSYNNKELIINETVPNRFSPKSPDKAHLNLHINSLELGDSAVYFCASSQGINYGYTFGSGTRLTVV.

In its sample, this clonotype was seen once. Here the CDR3 reads CSAGGRTGYEQYF. The CDR3, as DNA: TGCAGTGCGGGGGGGAGGACGGGGTACGAGCAGTACTTC. V and J are TRBV20-1 and TRBJ2-7; 7 bases map to TRBD2. Germline trimming cut 6 bases from V and 4 bases from J; bases unmatched to any gene: 9. The CDR3 spans 13 residues. Germline lookup yields CDR1 DFQATT and CDR2 SNEGSKA (reference sequence).

V gene TRBV7-2 combines with J gene TRBJ2-1; 8 bases line up with TRBD2. This CDR3 region has 17 residues. With V trimmed by 4 bases and J by 7 bases, 15 bases remained unmatched. Per germline, CDR1 SGHTA and CDR2 FQGNSA. The CDR3 protein is CASSSPSGGGMRNEQFF. CDR3 coding DNA: TGTGCCAGCAGCTCCCCCTCTGGCGGGGGGATGCGTAATGAGCAGTTCTTC.

J is TRBJ1-1 and V is TRBV3-1; 8 nucleotides align to TRBD1. V gave up 4 bases and J gave up 0 bases; unmatched junction bases: 13. CDR1 is LGHDT and CDR2 is YNNKEL in the germline V gene (reference sequence). This CDR3 has 18 amino acids. CDR3 sequence (DNA): TGTGCCAGCAGCCGCGACAGGGGAGGGAGTGGGTTGAACACTGAAGCTTTCTTT. This codes for CASSRDRGGSGLNTEAFF.

J is TRBJ2-2 and V is TRBV2, with 7 bases that match TRBD1. The CDR3 runs to 13 residues. Germline V lookup: CDR1 SNHLY, CDR2 FYNNEI. Unmatched junction bases numbered 3, after V lost 6 bases and J lost 5 bases. The CDR3 spells CASSQGETGELFF. As DNA, the CDR3 is TGTGCCAGCAGCCAGGGGGAGACCGGGGAGCTGTTTTTT.

The V and J genes are TRBV30 and TRBJ2-6; weak D call: TRBD2 (5 bases). The CDR3 length is 15 residues. Trimming removed 5 bases from V and 0 bases from J, with 11 bases in between. CDR1 GTSNPN and CDR2 SVGIG come from the germline V gene (reference sequence). The DNA for the CDR3 is TGTGCCTGGGACGCGGGCCCCTCTGGGGCCAACGTCCTGACTTTC. Protein: CAWDAGPSGANVLTF.

This rearrangement joins TRBV4-2 to TRBJ2-6; no clear D. There are 15 residues in the CDR3. CDR1 and CDR2 from the germline V gene are LGHNA and YNFKEQ. The V gene lost 4 bases and the J gene lost 6 bases, with 13 bases spanning the gap. CDR3: CASSRVGSTANVLTF. DNA for the CDR3: TGTGCCAGCAGCCGGGTGGGCTCCACGGCCAACGTCCTGACTTTC.

The genes are TRBV6-5 and TRBJ2-2; D remains ambiguous. CDR1 and CDR2 (germline): MNHEY, SVGAGI. V lost 4 bases and J 2 bases, leaving 11 bases between the germline ends. This CDR3 region has 15 residues. In nucleotides, the CDR3 is TGTGCCAGCAGTTGGGGTCGACTCAACACCGGGGAGCTGTTTTTT. Translating gives CASSWGRLNTGELFF.

The J gene is TRBJ2-5, the V gene TRBV29-1; D is uncertain. The CDR3 is made up of 11 amino acids. Trimming removed 7 bases from V and 4 bases from J, with 10 bases in between. Germline values: CDR1 SQVTM, CDR2 ANQGSEA. CDR3 sequence (DNA): TGCAGCGCCCAGGTGGGAGAGACCCAGTACTTC. Its translation is CSAQVGETQYF.

V is TRBV6-5 and J is TRBJ2-7; the D gene is possibly TRBD2 (6 bases). Germline CDR1 MNHEY, CDR2 SVGAGI. The CDR3 consists of 15 residues. V shed 2 bases and J shed 2 bases, with 13 bases lying between them. For the CDR3, the DNA is TGTGCCAGCAGTTACGCGGGACTGGATACCTACGAGCAGTACTTC. Protein product: CASSYAGLDTYEQYF.

The J gene is TRBJ1-1, the V gene TRBV29-1; D not certain. Trimming left V 5 bases short and J 0 bases short, with 7 bases between. Germline CDR1 SQVTM, CDR2 ANQGSEA. The CDR3 is 12 residues long. The CDR3 is CSVCTLNTEAFF. In DNA form, the CDR3 reads TGCAGCGTTTGTACCCTGAACACTGAAGCTTTCTTT.